One sample yielded the 9 T cell receptor beta chains listed below, sequenced in a study of cytotoxic CD8 clonotypes in ibrutinib-treated CLL. Clones were sequenced by immunoSEQ multiplex PCR, and TCRdb holds only the in-frame ones, with some missing. The repertoire consists of over 150,000 clones, with 81% occurring once and the leading ten covering under 2.5%. Sequencing used PBMCs, obtained after 12 months of ibrutinib treatment. These receptors all come from a human donor with chronic lymphocytic leukemia.

V usage is TRBV28 and J usage is TRBJ2-7; D gene unclear. This CDR3 is 14 amino acids long. Trimming took 2 bases from V and 6 from J, leaving 14 bases between them. Germline V gene lookup returns CDR1 MDHEN and CDR2 SYDVKM. CDR3 residues: CASSLVGSYGEQYF. The CDR3 region has the DNA TGTGCCAGCAGTTTAGTCGGCAGTTATGGCGAGCAGTACTTC.

The V call is TRBV18, the J call TRBJ2-1, with TRBD2 as a possible D gene (6 bases). The CDR3 runs to 14 residues. Trimming pared 0 bases from V and 10 bases from J, leaving 13 bases between. Germline loops: CDR1 KGHSH, CDR2 LQKENI. The CDR3 region is CASSPPGGGVEQFF. The CDR3 coding sequence is TGTGCCAGCTCACCACCCGGTGGAGGGGTGGAGCAGTTCTTC.

The chain uses TRBV19 and TRBJ1-4, with 9 bases aligning to TRBD1. This CDR3 contains 16 residues. CDR1 and CDR2 from the germline V gene are LNHDA and SQIVND (reference sequence). J lost 6 bases, V lost 2 bases, and 7 bases had no gene match. The CDR3 DNA is TGTGCCAGTAGTATATTGGGACAGGGAAGGGATGAAAAACTGTTTTTT. This codes for CASSILGQGRDEKLFF.

The chain employs TRBV2 and TRBJ1-4, with a tentative D call TRBD1 (5 bases). V was shortened by 10 bases and J by 13 bases, with 16 bases between the two germline ends. Germline V gene sequence: CDR1 SNHLY, CDR2 FYNNEI. The CDR3 is 11 residues long. CDR3 loop: CATPAAGGLFF. The CDR3 region has the DNA TGTGCCACCCCTGCGGCCGGGGGACTGTTTTTT.

J is TRBJ2-7 and V is TRBV9, with TRBD2 matching 9 bases. This CDR3 contains 15 residues. Germline V gene sequence: CDR1 SGDLS, CDR2 YYNGEE. J gave up 0 bases and V 4 bases, and 5 bases lay outside the gene matches. CDR3 DNA sequence: TGTGCCAGCAGCCCAGGGACTAGCAACTCCTACGAGCAGTACTTC. The encoded protein is CASSPGTSNSYEQYF.

The V and J genes are TRBV6-1 and TRBJ1-4; D gene ambiguous. V was clipped by 4 bases and J by 5 bases, with 5 bases between them. Germline V gene data show CDR1 as MNHNS and CDR2 as SASEGT. The CDR3 has 12 residues. The CDR3: CASSAGNEKLFF. CDR3 DNA: TGTGCCAGCAGTGCGGGAAATGAAAAACTGTTTTTT.

The J gene is TRBJ1-2, the V gene TRBV28, with no clear D. The V and J ends lost 1 base and 5 bases respectively, with 8 bases between them. This CDR3 has 13 residues. Germline V gene sequence: CDR1 MDHEN, CDR2 SYDVKM. The CDR3 loop reads CASSLSGNYGYTF. For the CDR3, the DNA is TGTGCCAGCAGTTTATCGGGAAATTATGGCTACACCTTC.

This chain links TRBV5-8 with TRBJ2-2; TRBD1 agrees at 11 bases. V lost 3 bases to trimming and J lost 4 bases; unmatched junction nucleotides: 2. This CDR3 has 15 amino acids. CDR1 is SGHTS, CDR2 YDEGEE, per germline. The CDR3 protein is CASSSGQGGTGELFF. Written as DNA, the CDR3 is TGTGCCAGCAGCTCGGGACAGGGGGGCACCGGGGAGCTGTTTTTT.

This clone was detected only a few times. The rearrangement uses TRBV5-1 and TRBJ2-2; D might be TRBD1 (5 bases). Trimming pared 1 base from V and 4 bases from J, leaving 8 bases between. Germline V gene sequence: CDR1 SGHRS, CDR2 YFSETQ. The CDR3 loop spans 14 amino acids. The DNA for the CDR3 is TGCGCCAGCAGCTTGCCAGGGCCCACCGGGGAGCTGTTTTTT. Residues: CASSLPGPTGELFF.